This T cell receptor beta chain was observed in a study of blood T cells in healthy people across ages (dated by TCRdb to the mid-2010s). A note on the overall study: Template switching captured roughly one uniquely barcoded TCR beta cDNA molecule per two T cells in model experiments. Donors were grouped into four age groups: young (average roughly 16 years), middle-aged (roughly 38), aged (roughly 62) and long-lived (82). The study measured age-related changes in TCR beta repertoire diversity using deep sequencing normalized with unique cDNA molecular identifiers. For two donors (one aged 18 to 29 and one aged 80 or older), the study analyzed two additional independent replicas of 1 million unique cDNA reads from the same blood draw. To avoid experimental bias, donors of different ages were distributed randomly across sequencing lanes. The investigation overall reported the following: Observed TCR beta diversity per million T cells fell roughly linearly with age, and a significant reduction was already apparent by age roughly 40. Estimates of total diversity based on one million sequenced T cells were considered lower bounds and underestimates. A strong correlation was found between observed TCR beta diversity and the percentage of naive T cells measured by flow cytometry. Because profiling used bulk unsorted PBMCs, naive and antigen-experienced compartments could not be compared conclusively. Compared with the aged group, more naive CD4+ T cells, fewer expanded clones and increased TCR diversity were shown by the long-lived group, suggesting age selection. Because donor CMV infection status was unknown, age-related changes in expanded clonotypes were potentially confounded.

This clonotype was counted only a few times. The target of this receptor is not known. Base-call qualities are not available, and no considerably larger clone is one nucleotide away. The donors were roughly 40 Caucasian individuals from Russia, aged roughly 6 to 90 years, who were systemically healthy. Each donor gave around 9.5 milliliters of peripheral blood, collected into EDTA-treated Vacutainer tubes. Ficoll-Paque density-gradient centrifugation was used to isolate PBMCs, with at least 6.5 million obtained per sample. Trizol reagent was used to extract total RNA from PBMCs, with at least 5.5 micrograms per sample. For every donor, flow cytometry on a PBMC aliquot measured the percentage of naive CD45RAhigh/CD27high T cells. The method was 5' RACE. The data were produced on an Illumina HiSeq 2500. A second PCR of about 6 to 11 cycles was run with a J-beta primer mix and a sample-barcoded 5' primer. Each TCR beta cDNA molecule received a unique molecular identifier from a template-switch 5' adaptor carrying 12 random nucleotides. Each sample yielded at least 2.5 million CDR3-containing paired-end reads. First-strand cDNA was synthesized from all RNA with the Mint cDNA synthesis kit, primed by a TRBC-specific oligonucleotide. After uracil-DNA glycosylase treatment, a first 18-cycle PCR used universal primers M1SS and BC2_uni_R on all cDNA. From the authors' description of their analysis: For normalization, 1 million high-quality reads, each with a distinct molecular identifier, were randomly selected from each sample. Reads with shared molecular identifiers were discarded instead of being binned into consensus sequences. CDR3 identification, clonotype clustering and error correction used MiTCR with a Q25 quality threshold and the strictest error-elimination algorithm. A nonparametric unseen species model with Euler transformation was used to estimate a lower bound on total TCR beta diversity. The raw public data were reprocessed by TCRdb itself: fastp quality trimming at Q25, MiXCR clonotype calling, in-frame beta chains only. Each CDR3 protein gets just one entry, which takes the most common genes and DNA from the rows behind it. TCRdb assigned the V and J calls; the authors' analysis was not used. Recorded for this sample are some 1.1 million distinct CDR3 sequences; under 40% of them occurred a single time. Of the sample, approximately 14% falls within the top ten clones.

The CDR3 holds 12 amino acids from the cysteine to the phenylalanine. The kept DNA is CDR3 alone, 36 bases in frame from the first base. V is pared back by 6 bases and J by 8 bases, with 13 bases lying between the germline termini. The V gene is TRBV12-3 or TRBV12-4 and the J gene is TRBJ1-1; TRBD1 is perhaps the D gene, given 6 matching bases. The sequencing input was blood. The source of this sequence is a man younger than 35 in good health. This receptor carries the CDR3 CASRPGTREAFF. The base sequence is TGTGCCAGCAGACCGGGGACAAGAGAAGCTTTCTTT.